This T cell receptor (beta chain) stems from a study of cytomegalovirus exposure and HLA in healthy donors. With 4 bases clipped from V and 1 base from J, the junction kept 5 bases outside the gene matches. The germline V gene encodes CDR1 SGHRS and CDR2 YFSETQ. The CDR3 extends over 15 amino acids. The PCR made use of 60 Vbeta and 13 Jbeta primers. Libraries were prepared by immunoSEQ multiplex PCR; TCRdb keeps only in-frame clonotypes and omits some of them. Altogether 100,000 to 150,000 clones are present, roughly 75% being singletons, with the ten largest covering roughly 11%. This TCR derives from a man aged 25 to 40 in good health and CMV-seropositive. The rearrangement links TRBV5-1 to TRBJ1-1; 9 nucleotides match TRBD1. The sequenced material came from PBMCs. The CDR3 DNA reads as TGCGCCAGCAGCCTCCAGACAGGGGGGAACACTGAAGCTTTCTTT. Translating it yields CASSLQTGGNTEAFF.